The 27 T cell receptor beta chains listed next were all sequenced from one sample in a study of PD-L1 blockade in urothelial cancer. Sample time point: pretreatment peripheral blood. Repertoires were generated with immunoSEQ multiplex PCR, while TCRdb's copy carries only in-frame clones and drops some. Seen here are about 53,000 clones, about 83% observed once, and the top ten hold about 15%. The material sequenced was PBMCs, taken around atezolizumab (anti-PD-L1) treatment. All receptors derive from a woman aged 55-69 years with urothelial cancer.

CDR3 in DNA: TGTGCCAGCTCACCCCCCGTTCGTAACACTGAAGCTTTCTTT. This gives the protein CASSPPVRNTEAFF. The V gene is TRBV18, the J gene TRBJ1-1; D gene unclear. Trimming removed 3 bases from V and 2 bases from J, with 10 bases in between. The CDR3 consists of 14 residues. Per the germline V gene, CDR1 is KGHSH and CDR2 is LQKENI.

This rearrangement joins TRBV7-9 to TRBJ1-1, with TRBD1 matching over 7 bases. The junction had 7 bases not matched to a gene; V was cut back by 5 bases and J by 1 base. The CDR3 is made up of 15 amino acids. Germline CDR1 SEHNR, CDR2 FQNEAQ (reference sequence). The CDR3 sequence is CASSRFGTANTEAFF. The CDR3 DNA reads TGTGCCAGCAGCCGCTTCGGGACAGCGAACACTGAAGCTTTCTTT.

V gene TRBV19 combines with J gene TRBJ1-4, with D possibly matching TRBD1 (5 bases). Trimming pared 5 bases from V and 2 bases from J, leaving 12 bases between. The CDR3 contains 15 residues. CDR1 is LNHDA, CDR2 SQIVND, per germline (reference sequence). The CDR3 loop reads CASSAQEPTNEKLFF. CDR3 bases: TGTGCCAGTAGTGCACAGGAACCTACTAATGAAAAACTGTTTTTT. Based on the CDR3 plus reference TRBV19 and TRBJ1-4, the full variable domain is DGGITQSPKYLFRKEGQNVTLSCEQNLNHDAMYWYRQDPGQGLRLIYYSQIVNDFQKGDIAEGYSVSREKKESFPLTVTSAQKNPTAFYLCASSAQEPTNEKLFFGSGTQLSVL.

This clone was seen more than once but under ten times. The chain carries TRBV7-2 and TRBJ2-3; the match to TRBD1 covers 7 bases. CDR1 and CDR2 from the germline V gene are SGHTA and FQGNSA. The V segment lost 3 bases and the J segment 3 bases; nucleotides outside the gene matches: 6. The CDR3 consists of 15 residues. As DNA, the CDR3 is TGTGCCAGCAGCTTCCAACAGGGGAGAACAGATACGCAGTATTTT. This codes for CASSFQQGRTDTQYF.

V and J are TRBV19 and TRBJ1-6; D is possibly TRBD1 (5 bases). The CDR3 is made up of 14 amino acids. V was trimmed by 9 bases and J by 6 bases, leaving 15 bases between them. Germline V gene lookup returns CDR1 LNHDA and CDR2 SQIVND (reference sequence). Here the CDR3 reads CASPQTEFNSPLHF. CDR3 coding DNA: TGTGCCAGCCCCCAGACAGAGTTTAATTCACCCCTCCACTTT.

J is TRBJ1-1 and V is TRBV6-1; perhaps TRBD1 as D (6 bases). Germline V CDR1 and CDR2: MNHNS, SASEGT. V was pared by 7 bases and J by 11 bases, with 17 bases between. The CDR3 is made up of 12 amino acids. The CDR3 DNA reads TGTGCCAGCATCCTAGGGGGGGTATTGGCTTTCTTT. Its translation: CASILGGVLAFF.

The chain links TRBV15 to TRBJ2-7; 9 bases line up with TRBD1. The CDR3 is 16 amino acids. From germline, CDR1 is LNHNV and CDR2 YYDKDF (reference sequence). V was clipped by 3 bases and J by 2 bases; unmatched bases: 8. This CDR3 reads CATSSWGQGVPYEQYF. CDR3 DNA: TGTGCCACCAGCAGCTGGGGACAGGGTGTACCCTACGAGCAGTACTTC.

The sample holds one count of this clone. V and J are TRBV29-1 and TRBJ1-3; 7 bases match TRBD1. CDR3 size: 15 residues. The germline gives CDR1 SQVTM, CDR2 ANQGSEA. Unmatched junction bases numbered 6, after V lost 4 bases and J lost 0 bases. This chain's CDR3 is CSVGWTGASGNTIYF. CDR3 sequence (DNA): TGCAGCGTTGGGTGGACAGGAGCCTCTGGAAACACCATATATTTT.

The rearrangement joins TRBV29-1 to TRBJ2-5; possibly TRBD1 for D (5 bases). This CDR3 has 11 amino acids. Deletions cut 7 bases from V and 3 bases from J, with 9 bases between. The germline CDR1 and CDR2 sequences are SQVTM and ANQGSEA. As DNA, the CDR3 is TGCAGCGCCTCCAGGGAAGAGACCCAGTACTTC. This sequence encodes CSASREETQYF.

The chain couples TRBV27 to TRBJ2-1; TRBD2 aligns across 12 bases. The CDR3 is made up of 15 amino acids. The J segment lost 8 bases and the V segment lost 6 bases, leaving 8 bases of the junction unmatched. The germline V gene has CDR1 MNHEY and CDR2 SMNVEV (reference sequence). CDR3 residues: CASSPGLAGGHEQFF. The CDR3 DNA sequence: TGTGCCAGCAGCCCCGGGCTAGCGGGAGGGCATGAGCAGTTCTTC.

CDR3 coding DNA: TGTGCCAGTAGCTTAGGGGGTAGGGAGACCCAGTACTTC. Translating gives CASSLGGRETQYF. The V call is TRBV19, the J call TRBJ2-5; maybe TRBD1 (6 bases). V was shortened by 6 bases and J by 5 bases, with 13 bases between the two germline ends. Looked up from germline, CDR1 is LNHDA and CDR2 is SQIVND (reference sequence). The CDR3 covers 13 residues.

This chain connects TRBV28 to TRBJ2-2; weak D call: TRBD1 (6 bases). The CDR3 is made up of 14 amino acids. Trimming removed 8 bases at V and 6 bases at J, with 16 bases between. Germline assignment: CDR1 MDHEN and CDR2 SYDVKM. Here the CDR3 DNA reads TGTGCCAGCCTCCGGGACAAACTCTCCGGGGAGCTGTTTTTT. It encodes CASLRDKLSGELFF.

This chain links TRBV6-1 with TRBJ2-3; D possibly corresponds to TRBD1 (5 bases). The CDR3 contains 12 residues. The germline V gene encodes CDR1 MNHNS and CDR2 SASEGT. The V end lost 8 bases, the J end lost 3 bases, and 9 bases lay between the germline ends. As DNA, the CDR3 is TGTGCCAGCGCCAGGGAAACAGATACGCAGTATTTT. Translated: CASARETDTQYF.

This chain connects TRBV18 to TRBJ1-2; tentative D call: TRBD1 (5 bases). V was trimmed by 8 bases and J by 0 bases, leaving 19 bases between them. There are 16 residues in the CDR3. The V gene's germline CDR1 is KGHSH and CDR2 LQKENI. CDR3 in DNA: TGTGCCAGCCCAGGTTCAGGGATTGTAACTAACTATGGCTACACCTTC. This encodes CASPGSGIVTNYGYTF.

The V gene is TRBV18, the J gene TRBJ1-4; D is unclear. CDR3 length: 13 residues. Trimming left V 2 bases short and J 15 bases short, with 16 bases between. Germline values: CDR1 KGHSH, CDR2 LQKENI. This CDR3 reads CASSPSFSVRLFF. CDR3 nucleotide sequence: TGTGCCAGCTCACCATCATTTTCGGTTCGATTGTTTTTT.

This clone came up a few times. J is TRBJ2-1 and V is TRBV5-1; D is unclear. The CDR3 has 11 amino acids. V lost 3 bases to trimming and J lost 9 bases, with 7 bases between them. Germline-derived CDR1 and CDR2 are SGHRS and YFSETQ. The CDR3 is CASSSGVEQFF. The CDR3 DNA is TGCGCCAGCAGCTCAGGTGTTGAGCAGTTCTTC.

The chain recombines TRBV5-1 with TRBJ1-2; 10 positions match TRBD1. The V gene's germline CDR1 is SGHRS and CDR2 YFSETQ. With 5 bases clipped from V and 4 bases from J, the junction kept 8 bases outside the gene matches. This CDR3 comprises 15 residues. The CDR3 sequence is CASRAGTGEGYGYTF. As DNA, the CDR3 is TGCGCCAGCAGGGCCGGGACAGGGGAAGGCTATGGCTACACCTTC.

The chain links TRBV7-3 to TRBJ2-2; tentative D call: TRBD2 (6 bases). Per germline, CDR1 SGHTA and CDR2 FQGTGA. The CDR3 loop spans 16 amino acids. The V end lost 5 bases, the J end lost 6 bases, and 19 bases lay between the germline ends. This CDR3 is CASSARDPRTAGELFF. The CDR3 region has the DNA TGTGCCAGCAGCGCGCGGGACCCAAGAACGGCCGGGGAGCTGTTTTTT.

The rearrangement uses TRBV9 and TRBJ1-1; 10 bases are shared with TRBD1. The V and J ends lost 0 bases and 9 bases, in that order; junction bases with no gene match: 5. Per the germline V gene, CDR1 is SGDLS and CDR2 is YYNGEE. The CDR3 is 14 residues long. CDR3 bases: TGTGCCAGCAGCGTAGGAGACAGGGGGCAAAAAGCTTTCTTT. Translated: CASSVGDRGQKAFF.

The chain links TRBV5-1 to TRBJ2-7, with TRBD1 matching over 8 bases. Germline V gene lookup returns CDR1 SGHRS and CDR2 YFSETQ. CDR3 length: 14 residues. The ends lost 1 base at V and 3 bases at J; junction bases unmatched: 3. The CDR3 region has the DNA TGCGCCAGCAGCTTGTCCAGGGGGCTCTACGAGCAGTACTTC. As protein: CASSLSRGLYEQYF.

This chain uses TRBV6-4 with TRBJ2-4, with a weak D call TRBD2 (5 bases). The CDR3 contains 12 residues. The germline gives CDR1 MRHNA, CDR2 SNTAGT. Trimming cost V 1 base and J 15 bases, with 13 bases left between them. The CDR3 bases are TGTGCCAGCAGTGACTTAGGGAGAAGGTGGTACTTC. It is translated as CASSDLGRRWYF.

The chain links TRBV4-2 to TRBJ2-1; 15 bases align to TRBD2. Germline CDR1 LGHNA, CDR2 YNFKEQ. Losses at the gene ends were 0 bases for V and 3 bases for J; bases not matched to a gene: 15. The CDR3 is 22 amino acids. This chain's CDR3 is CASSQDGAVRGLAGGGYNEQFF. CDR3 nucleotides: TGTGCCAGCAGCCAAGATGGGGCAGTTAGGGGACTAGCGGGGGGTGGCTACAATGAGCAGTTCTTC.

The CDR3 nucleotides read TGTGCCAGCAGCGTAGGAGGAGGACGAACCGGGGAGCTGTTTTTT. This gives the protein CASSVGGGRTGELFF. The J gene is TRBJ2-2, the V gene TRBV9; perhaps TRBD2 as D (5 bases). The CDR3 has 15 amino acids. Germline V gene sequence: CDR1 SGDLS, CDR2 YYNGEE. Trimming stripped 0 bases from V and 5 bases from J, with 11 bases between.

The chain joins TRBV7-6 to TRBJ1-1; 7 nucleotides agree with TRBD1. There are 16 residues in the CDR3. Germline V gene data show CDR1 as SGHVS and CDR2 as FNYEAQ. The V and J ends lost 2 bases and 1 base, in that order; junction bases with no gene match: 7. The CDR3 is CASSLNLGQSNTEAFF. The DNA for the CDR3 is TGTGCCAGCAGCTTAAATTTGGGACAGTCGAACACTGAAGCTTTCTTT.

The rearrangement links TRBV7-9 to TRBJ1-2; weak D call: TRBD1 (6 bases). Germline V gene lookup returns CDR1 SEHNR and CDR2 FQNEAQ (reference sequence). The length of the CDR3 is 14 residues. Trimming left V 6 bases short and J 5 bases short, with 16 bases between. The CDR3 sequence: CASRSHRARYGYTF. DNA for the CDR3: TGTGCCAGCAGGTCTCACAGGGCGCGATATGGCTACACCTTC. Full variable domain (rest looked up from reference TRBV7-9 and TRBJ1-2): DTGVSQNPRHKITKRGQNVTFRCDPISEHNRLYWYRQTLGQGPEFLTYFQNEAQLEKSRLLSDRFSAERPKGSFSTLEIQRTEQGDSAMYLCASRSHRARYGYTFGSGTRLTVV.

The chain is built from TRBV15 and TRBJ2-5, with a possible D match to TRBD1 (5 bases). Germline V gives CDR1 LNHNV, CDR2 YYDKDF (reference sequence). This CDR3 is built from 15 residues. Trimming pared 1 base from V and 5 bases from J, leaving 14 bases between. Here the CDR3 reads CATSRGQGAQETQYF. As DNA, the CDR3 is TGTGCCACCAGCAGAGGGCAAGGGGCCCAGGAGACCCAGTACTTC.

The V gene is TRBV5-4, the J gene TRBJ2-1; TRBD2 agrees at 13 bases. The CDR3 is 18 residues long. In germline, CDR1 is SGHNT, CDR2 YYREEE (reference sequence). Trimming at V came to 5 bases and at J to 0 bases, leaving 8 bases not matched to a gene. For the CDR3, the DNA is TGTGCCAGCAGTAGGACTAGCGGGGGCCTCAGCTCCTACAATGAGCAGTTCTTC. The encoded protein is CASSRTSGGLSSYNEQFF.